This T cell receptor (beta chain) was sequenced during a study of glioma-infiltrating T cells (dated by TCRdb to the mid-2010s). Notes on the research overall: TCR alpha- and beta-chain repertoires were sequenced from glioma tissue, non-neoplastic brain tissue and matched peripheral blood mononuclear cells. Three low-grade glioma patients, under ten primary glioblastoma patients and three non-glioma patients contributing non-neoplastic brain tissue were included in the paired cohort. To gauge divergence between tissue and blood T-cell populations, every tissue-infiltrating repertoire was compared against the peripheral blood repertoire from the same patient.

About this clonotype: Its antigen is currently not known. At one end, the junction sequence differs from germline, possibly due to a read error.

TCR alpha and beta CDR3 regions were amplified with the iRepertoire nested amplicon-rescue multiplex PCR (arm-PCR) platform from RNA. The input for one-step reverse transcription and amplification was about 100-400 ng of tissue mRNA or PBMC total RNA. After bead purification, a secondary multiplex PCR added Illumina adapters, and libraries were gel-purified between 200 and 400 bp. Demultiplexing relied on internal 6-nucleotide barcodes carried by the libraries. Libraries were sequenced on an Illumina MiSeq with 2x220 or 2x250 nucleotide paired-end reads. In the source study's methods: Paired reads were merged with FLASH 1.2.11 and aligned to the GRCh37 human genome with BWA-MEM before extracting TRA and TRB reads. V and J assignment used an IMGT-derived reference of cassette sequences and CDR3 motifs that included pseudogenes. Three-frame translation of reads was performed, and productive CDR3s were defined as those with a C...FGXG motif and no stop codons. Unique combinations of V-J cassette pair and CDR3 amino acid sequence were defined as clonotypes. Filtering of reads was based on Hamming distance, with the threshold set by the sequence error rate of each sample in mapped regions. The raw public data were reprocessed by TCRdb itself: fastp quality trimming at Q25, MiXCR clonotype calling, in-frame beta chains only. For every CDR3 protein sequence, its rows merge into one entry that carries the most common genes and DNA. These V and J calls rely on TCRdb rather than the paper's analysis. The sample table contains 150,000 to 200,000 distinct CDR3 sequences; only one count was recorded for around 42% of them. Roughly 5.2% of the sample is held by the ten biggest clonotypes.

What the work shows at the level of the full study, not this receptor alone: The group comparisons were based on small numbers of patients: three non-neoplastic, three low-grade glioma and roughly eight glioblastoma patients. In non-neoplastic patients, VJ-independent divergence between tissue and blood fell below expectation, whereas in all gliomas, and especially in low-grade gliomas, the divergence rose above expectation. Very few CDR3 sequences were found to be shared between tissue and blood, and this scarcity was attributed to high CDR3 diversity and limited sampling.

CDR3 length: 16 amino acids, cysteine to phenylalanine. The entry retains the CDR3 DNA only, 48 bases that are in frame from base 1. Looking up the germline V gene yields CDR1 MNHNS and CDR2 SASEGT. The chain is assembled from TRBV6-1 and TRBJ2-1; 8 nucleotides in the junction match TRBD2. The specimen sequenced was glioma tissue, nonneoplastic brain tissue, or PBMCs (not recorded which). The origin of this receptor is a human donor with low-grade glioma or glioblastoma, undergoing nonglioma brain surgery, or in good health (not recorded which). CDR3 loop: CASRGNSGTIYNEKFF. The sequenced DNA: TGTGCCAGCAGAGGGAATAGCGGGACAATATACAATGAGAAGTTCTTC.